This record looks at one T cell receptor beta chain sequence and its context. Germline CDR1 and CDR2: MNHEY and SMNVEV (reference sequence). CDR3 length: 16 residues. Germline trimming cut 6 bases from V and 6 bases from J; bases unmatched to any gene: 6. The data derive from a study of cytomegalovirus exposure and HLA in healthy donors. Sequenced by immunoSEQ multiplex PCR; TCRdb stores in-frame clones only, minus some. Of roughly 110,000 clones in the sample, 88% are singletons; the top ten hold 1.5% to 2%. The sequenced sample consisted of PBMCs. The clonotype comes from a woman aged 18-29 years in good health and CMV-seropositive. This chain links TRBV27 with TRBJ2-3; TRBD2 matches 16 bases. Written as DNA, the CDR3 is TGTGCCAGCAGACCCACGGGACTAGCGGGGGGGGATACGCAGTATTTT. Translated, it gives CASRPTGLAGGDTQYF.